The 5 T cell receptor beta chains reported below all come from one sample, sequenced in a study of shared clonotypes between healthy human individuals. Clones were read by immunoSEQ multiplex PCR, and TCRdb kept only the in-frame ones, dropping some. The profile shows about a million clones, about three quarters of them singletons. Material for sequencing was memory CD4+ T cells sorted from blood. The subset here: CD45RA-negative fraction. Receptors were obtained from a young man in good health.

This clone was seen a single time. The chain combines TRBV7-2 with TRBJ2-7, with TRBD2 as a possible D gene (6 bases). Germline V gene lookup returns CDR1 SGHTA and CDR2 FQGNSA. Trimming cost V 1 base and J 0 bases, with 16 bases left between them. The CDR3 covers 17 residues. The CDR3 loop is CASSLGRLVSSSYEQYF. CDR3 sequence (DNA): TGTGCCAGCAGCTTAGGGAGACTAGTCTCCTCCTCCTACGAGCAGTACTTC.

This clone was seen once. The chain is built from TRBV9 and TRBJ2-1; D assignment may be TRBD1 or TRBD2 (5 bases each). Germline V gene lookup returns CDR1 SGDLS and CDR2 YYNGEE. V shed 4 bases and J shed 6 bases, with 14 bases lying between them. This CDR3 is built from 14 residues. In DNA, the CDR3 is TGTGCCAGCAGCTTCGGGTGGGGGACCAATGAGCAGTTCTTC. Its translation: CASSFGWGTNEQFF.

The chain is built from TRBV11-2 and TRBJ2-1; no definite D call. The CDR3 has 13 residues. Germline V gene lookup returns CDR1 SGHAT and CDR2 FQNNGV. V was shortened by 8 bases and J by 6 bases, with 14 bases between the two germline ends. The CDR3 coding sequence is TGTGCCAGCGGGCGTCTAGTCGGCAATGAGCAGTTCTTC. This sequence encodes CASGRLVGNEQFF.

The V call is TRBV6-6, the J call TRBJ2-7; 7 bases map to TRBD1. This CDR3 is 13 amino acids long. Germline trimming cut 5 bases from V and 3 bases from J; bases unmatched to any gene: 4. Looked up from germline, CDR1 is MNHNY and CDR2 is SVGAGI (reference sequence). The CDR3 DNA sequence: TGTGCCAGCAGTAGGGACAGCTTCTACGAGCAGTACTTC. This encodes CASSRDSFYEQYF.

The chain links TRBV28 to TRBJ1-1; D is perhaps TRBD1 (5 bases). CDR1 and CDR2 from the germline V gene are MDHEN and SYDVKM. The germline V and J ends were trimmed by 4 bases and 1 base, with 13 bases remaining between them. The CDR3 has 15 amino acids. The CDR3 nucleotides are TGTGCCAGCAGTTCACTCGGGACGGAGAACACTGAAGCTTTCTTT. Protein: CASSSLGTENTEAFF.